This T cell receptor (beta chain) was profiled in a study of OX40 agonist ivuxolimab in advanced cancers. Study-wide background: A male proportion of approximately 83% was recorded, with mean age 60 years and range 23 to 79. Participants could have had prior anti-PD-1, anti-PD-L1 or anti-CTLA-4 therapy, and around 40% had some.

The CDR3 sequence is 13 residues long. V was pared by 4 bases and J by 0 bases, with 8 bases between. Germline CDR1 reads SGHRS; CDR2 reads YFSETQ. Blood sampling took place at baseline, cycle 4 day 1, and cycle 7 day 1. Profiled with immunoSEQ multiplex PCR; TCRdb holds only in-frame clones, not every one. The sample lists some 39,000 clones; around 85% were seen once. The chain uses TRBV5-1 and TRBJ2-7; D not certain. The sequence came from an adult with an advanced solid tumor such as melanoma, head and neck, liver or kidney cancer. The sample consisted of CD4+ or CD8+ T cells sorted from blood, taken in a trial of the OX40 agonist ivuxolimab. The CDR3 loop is CASSSVLSYEQYF. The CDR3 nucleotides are TGCGCCAGCAGCAGCGTCCTCTCCTACGAGCAGTACTTC.